This note documents a single T cell receptor beta chain sequence. Antigen specificity is unknown. This record belongs to a study of T cell responses to AZD1222 COVID-19 vaccine. About the study: The study pooled second doses at about 4 or about 12 weeks. Whole-study findings and limits: Nearly half of the spike-specific TCRs reportedly recognize variant regions that carry no mutations. An increase in Spike-specific TCR breadth and depth was observed after two AZD1222 doses.

Clones were read by immunoSEQ multiplex PCR, and TCRdb kept only the in-frame ones, dropping some. Of approximately 140,000 clones listed, 90% to 95% were seen once; the top ten hold more than 1.4%. CDR1 and CDR2 from the germline V gene are SQVTM and ANQGSEA. The germline V and J ends were trimmed by 3 bases and 3 bases, with 6 bases remaining between them. CDR3 length: 11 amino acids. The chain couples TRBV29-1 to TRBJ2-7; maybe TRBD2 (5 bases). This TCR derives from an adult in good health. The sample in question was peripheral blood, obtained on day 0 of AZD1222 vaccination. The CDR3 protein is CSVEGDYEQYF. The CDR3 DNA is TGCAGCGTTGAGGGAGACTACGAGCAGTACTTC.